The entry that follows covers one T cell receptor beta chain sequence. Its antigen is not yet known. Mismatch with germline at one junction end may stem from a read error. Donors were around 37 systemically healthy Caucasian individuals from Russia aged about 6 to 100 years. Around 10 milliliters of peripheral blood were collected from each donor into EDTA-treated Vacutainer tubes. Ficoll-Paque density-gradient centrifugation was used to isolate PBMCs, with at least 6 million obtained per sample. Trizol reagent was used to extract total RNA from PBMCs, with at least 5 micrograms per sample. For every donor, an aliquot of PBMCs went through flow cytometry to measure the percentages of naive CD45RAhigh/CD27high T cells. The germline V gene encodes CDR1 SGHTA and CDR2 FQGNSA. Inclusive of the bounding cysteine and phenylalanine, the CDR3 is 15 residues long. Solely the CDR3 DNA is kept, with 45 bases framed from the first base.

The sample belongs to a study of blood T cells in healthy people across ages (dated by TCRdb to about 2015). At the level of the whole study: In model experiments, template switching captured about one uniquely barcoded TCR beta cDNA molecule for every two T cells. Age-related changes in TCR beta repertoire diversity were measured in the study by deep sequencing normalized with unique cDNA molecular identifiers. Donors were grouped into four age groups: young (average 16 years), middle-aged (less than 40), aged (approximately 58) and long-lived (roughly 80). To avoid experimental bias, donors of different ages were distributed randomly across sequencing lanes. For two donors (one aged 18 to 29 and one aged 80 or older), the study analyzed two additional independent replicas of 1 million unique cDNA reads from the same blood draw. Findings and caveats that apply to the study as a whole: Estimates of total diversity from one million sequenced T cells were regarded as lower bounds and underestimates. The CMV infection status of donors was not known, potentially confounding age-related changes in expanded clonotypes. Bulk unsorted PBMC profiling prevented conclusive comparison of naive and antigen-experienced compartments. Compared with the aged group, more naive CD4+ T cells, fewer expanded clones and increased TCR diversity were shown by the long-lived group, suggesting age selection. The percentage of naive T cells measured by flow cytometry correlated strongly with observed TCR beta diversity. Observed TCR beta diversity per million T cells fell roughly linearly with age, and a significant reduction was already apparent by age around 40.

The method behind the library was 5' RACE. TCRdb lists the instrument as Illumina HiSeq 2500. A second PCR of roughly 6 to 12 cycles was performed with a sample-barcoded 5' primer and a J-beta primer mix. Each TCR beta cDNA molecule received a unique molecular identifier from a template-switch 5' adaptor carrying 12 random nucleotides. Each sample yielded at least 3 million CDR3-containing paired-end reads. First-strand cDNA was synthesized from all RNA with the Mint cDNA synthesis kit, primed by a TRBC-specific oligonucleotide. After uracil-DNA glycosylase treatment, a first 18-cycle PCR used universal primers M1SS and BC2_uni_R on all cDNA. Regarding the original processing steps: For normalization, 1 million high-quality reads were randomly selected from each sample, with every read carrying a distinct molecular identifier. Instead of being binned into consensus sequences, reads with shared molecular identifiers were discarded. MiTCR, run with a Q25 quality threshold and the strictest error-elimination algorithm, handled CDR3 identification, clonotype clustering and error correction. A nonparametric unseen species model using Euler transformation provided a lower-bound estimate of total TCR beta diversity. TCRdb redid the processing of the public reads, applying fastp at Q25 and MiXCR, and retained in-frame beta chains. CDR3 protein sequences are deduplicated, and each keeps its most common genes and DNA. The V and J calls and clone size are TCRdb's, not the authors'. For this sample the table gives 700,000 to 950,000 distinct CDR3 sequences, of which 35% to 45% were detected only once. The ten biggest clones cover about 20% of the sample.

The rearranged segments are TRBV7-2 and TRBJ2-7; 11 of the junction bases match TRBD2. The source is a woman in her fifties or sixties in good health. Sequencing input: blood. The CDR3: CAGSLRLAGSYEQYF. The bases are TGTGCCGGCAGCCTAAGACTAGCGGGAAGCTACGAGCAGTACTTC.